This entry is about one T cell receptor beta chain. As yet, its antigen is unknown. Isolated PBMCs totaled at least 7 million in each sample. The sample is drawn from a study of blood T cells in healthy people across ages. Study-wide findings and caveats: When set beside aged donors, long-lived donors presented more naive CD4+ cells and higher diversity. Researchers said unsorted PBMCs prevented a conclusive naive versus antigen-experienced comparison.

The use of a sample-barcoded 5' primer and a J-beta primer mix characterized a second PCR of roughly 6 to 11 cycles. Every cDNA molecule carried a tag from a template-switch adaptor bearing 12 random nucleotides. Each CDR3 protein gets one entry after TCRdb re-called the 5' RACE reads with MiXCR. The sample contains some 1.6 million distinct CDR3 sequences, about 31% of which appear only once. Germline values: CDR1 SEHNR, CDR2 FQNEAQ (reference sequence). V lost 1 base, J lost 1 base, and 14 bases lay in between. The CDR3 totals 16 residues. V usage is TRBV7-9 and J usage is TRBJ2-7, with D possibly matching TRBD2 (5 bases). The receptor's source is a woman younger than 45 in good health. The specimen was blood. The CDR3 reads CASSLESGRGSYEQYF. As DNA, the CDR3 is TGTGCCAGCAGCTTAGAAAGCGGTAGAGGATCCTACGAGCAGTACTTC.